The 24 T cell receptor beta chains below all came from one sample that was sequenced in a study of CD8+ T cells in alopecia areata. Extraction of RNA preceded its reverse transcription into cDNA, which served as the sequencing template. The method was immunoSEQ multiplex PCR; TCRdb's version includes in-frame clones alone and lacks a portion of them. The sample shows hundreds of thousands of clones, roughly two thirds of them seen only once. The material was CD4+ T cells sorted from blood, obtained at week 0. The receptors here all came from a human donor with alopecia areata.

The chain uses TRBV6-5 and TRBJ1-1, with TRBD1 matching over 8 bases. This CDR3 has 13 amino acids. V trimming: 6 bases; J trimming: 6 bases; junction bases outside the gene matches: 6. The germline V gene encodes CDR1 MNHEY and CDR2 SVGAGI. The CDR3 DNA reads as TGTGCCAGCAGGCCAGGGGGCTACGCTGAAGCTTTCTTT. The encoded protein is CASRPGGYAEAFF.

This clone turned up a few times. This chain uses TRBV7-2 with TRBJ1-4; 10 bases fit TRBD1. CDR1 and CDR2 from the germline V gene are SGHTA and FQGNSA. The J segment lost 8 bases and the V segment lost 5 bases, leaving 5 bases of the junction unmatched. The CDR3 is 14 amino acids. The CDR3 nucleotides read TGTGCCAGCAGCCCGGGACAGGGGAGCGAAAAACTGTTTTTT. It codes for CASSPGQGSEKLFF.

CDR3: CAISGTSGADTQYF. The CDR3 coding sequence is TGTGCCATCAGCGGGACTAGCGGGGCAGATACGCAGTATTTT. The rearrangement joins TRBV10-3 to TRBJ2-3; 13 bases are shared with TRBD2. Germline CDR1 ENHRY, CDR2 SYGVKD. The CDR3 extends over 14 amino acids. Germline trimming cut 6 bases from V and 4 bases from J; bases unmatched to any gene: 1.

This clone was detected many times. CDR3 nucleotides: TGTGCCAGCAGCCCGAGTTTATTCACAGATACGCAGTATTTT. Encoded protein: CASSPSLFTDTQYF. V is TRBV5-4 and J is TRBJ2-3; D not certain. Germline values: CDR1 SGHNT, CDR2 YYREEE (reference sequence). This CDR3 is 14 amino acids long. V was cut by 4 bases and J by 2 bases, with 11 bases left in between. Complete variable domain (other parts from reference TRBV5-4 and TRBJ2-3): ETGVTQSPTHLIKTRGQQVTLRCSSQSGHNTVSWYQQALGQGPQFIFQYYREEENGRGNFPPRFSGLQFPNYSSELNVNALELDDSALYLCASSPSLFTDTQYFGPGTRLTVL.

This chain joins TRBV27 and TRBJ1-6; 7 bases map to TRBD1. The germline V gene encodes CDR1 MNHEY and CDR2 SMNVEV (reference sequence). The CDR3 spans 13 residues. The V gene end was trimmed by 6 bases and the J gene end by 8 bases; junction bases not matched to a gene: 4. Here the CDR3 DNA reads TGTGCCAGCAGCCGGGACAGATATTCACCCCTCCACTTT. Its translation is CASSRDRYSPLHF.

The chain has TRBV10-3 and TRBJ1-2, with 7 bases that match TRBD1. With V trimmed by 9 bases and J by 0 bases, 4 bases remained unmatched. The CDR3 length is 13 residues. Germline V CDR1 and CDR2: ENHRY, SYGVKD. CDR3 DNA: TGTGCCATAACTGACAGGGCTAACTATGGCTACACCTTC. As protein: CAITDRANYGYTF.

This clone was detected only a few times. The chain couples TRBV29-1 to TRBJ2-2; 10 bases match TRBD1. V was clipped by 4 bases and J by 4 bases; unmatched bases: 9. Germline CDR1 reads SQVTM; CDR2 reads ANQGSEA. This CDR3 has 16 residues. CDR3 sequence: CSVGFGTGVATGELFF. DNA for the CDR3: TGCAGCGTTGGATTCGGGACAGGGGTCGCCACCGGGGAGCTGTTTTTT.

The genes are TRBV25-1 and TRBJ1-6; tentative D call: TRBD1 (5 bases). Germline V gene sequence: CDR1 MGHDK, CDR2 SYGVNS. This CDR3 has 15 residues. Between the trimmed V and J ends, which lost 4 bases and 7 bases, there was a span of 14 bases. The chain's CDR3 is CASSARDLSNSPLHF. The CDR3 DNA is TGTGCCAGCAGTGCCCGGGACCTATCAAATTCACCCCTCCACTTT.

This rearrangement joins TRBV29-1 to TRBJ2-1, with TRBD1 as a possible D gene (5 bases). The CDR3 length is 16 residues. V dropped 2 bases and J dropped 4 bases, with 18 bases sitting between them. Germline V gene sequence: CDR1 SQVTM, CDR2 ANQGSEA. The DNA of the CDR3 is TGCAGCGTTGAAACCCCAGGGAAGGGTTATTACAATGAGCAGTTCTTC. Its translation is CSVETPGKGYYNEQFF.

The chain employs TRBV9 and TRBJ2-7; 10 bases are shared with TRBD1. J was trimmed by 3 bases and V by 4 bases; bases with no gene match: 4. CDR1 and CDR2 from the germline V gene are SGDLS and YYNGEE. CDR3 length: 14 amino acids. The CDR3 DNA is TGTGCCAGCAGCACCGGACAGGGGGTCTACGAGCAGTACTTC. Its protein product is CASSTGQGVYEQYF.

The chain uses TRBV5-1 and TRBJ1-1, with unresolved D. This CDR3 region has 15 residues. CDR1 and CDR2 from the germline V gene are SGHRS and YFSETQ. Trimming cost V 3 bases and J 1 base, with 13 bases left between them. The CDR3: CASSSRIGTNTEAFF. The CDR3 DNA is TGCGCCAGCAGCTCACGGATCGGAACGAACACTGAAGCTTTCTTT.

The gene calls are TRBV6-5 and TRBJ2-5, with 7 nucleotides matching TRBD2. In germline, CDR1 is MNHEY, CDR2 SVGAGI. This CDR3 spans 12 amino acids. V was clipped by 8 bases and J by 0 bases; unmatched bases: 0. CDR3 amino acids: CASRGDQETQYF. The CDR3, as DNA: TGTGCCAGCCGGGGGGACCAAGAGACCCAGTACTTC.

This clone was seen only a few times. This sample also contains other DNA sequences that code for the same CDR3. V gene TRBV30 combines with J gene TRBJ1-1; D ambiguous. The germline CDR1 and CDR2 sequences are GTSNPN and SVGIG (reference sequence). The CDR3 runs 11 residues. V lost 3 bases and J 0 bases, leaving 2 bases between the germline ends. The CDR3 protein is CAWRVNTEAFF. CDR3 bases: TGTGCCTGGAGGGTGAACACTGAAGCTTTCTTT.

This clone has just a few counts. The V and J genes are TRBV5-6 and TRBJ1-5; no reliable D call. Trimming removed 0 bases from V and 5 bases from J, with 3 bases in between. In germline, CDR1 is SGHDT, CDR2 YYEEEE. The CDR3 sequence is 12 residues long. The CDR3 loop reads CASSLVDQPQHF. As DNA, the CDR3 is TGTGCCAGCAGCTTGGTTGATCAGCCCCAGCATTTT.

The chain employs TRBV5-1 and TRBJ2-5; D is unclear. There are 13 residues in the CDR3. V gave up 2 bases and J gave up 5 bases, with 10 bases separating them. Germline CDR1 reads SGHRS; CDR2 reads YFSETQ. This chain's CDR3 is CASSLPGTETQYF. As DNA, the CDR3 is TGCGCCAGCAGCTTACCCGGAACCGAGACCCAGTACTTC.

The chain combines TRBV14 with TRBJ2-1; D may be TRBD2 (6 bases). Germline values: CDR1 SGHDN, CDR2 FVKESK. The CDR3 is 14 amino acids. V was shortened by 10 bases and J by 7 bases, with 20 bases between the two germline ends. Here the CDR3 DNA reads TGTGCCACCTCGGGCAGGCCCGCGGGGAATGAGCAGTTCTTC. This codes for CATSGRPAGNEQFF.

This chain links TRBV6-5 with TRBJ2-5, with 8 bases lining up with TRBD1. The CDR3 covers 13 residues. CDR1 and CDR2 from the germline V gene are MNHEY and SVGAGI. The V and J ends lost 6 bases and 5 bases, in that order; junction bases with no gene match: 5. The CDR3 region is CASRRQGWETQYF. DNA of the CDR3: TGTGCCAGCAGGAGACAGGGGTGGGAGACCCAGTACTTC.

This chain uses TRBV6-5 with TRBJ1-6, with D uncertain. This CDR3 comprises 14 residues. Germline CDR1 MNHEY, CDR2 SVGAGI. V was shortened by 2 bases and J by 7 bases, with 9 bases between the two germline ends. CDR3 in amino acids: CASSYGQTNSPLHF. The CDR3 nucleotides read TGTGCCAGCAGTTACGGGCAGACCAATTCACCCCTCCACTTT.

V gene TRBV30 combines with J gene TRBJ2-1, with 7 bases lining up with TRBD2. Looked up from germline, CDR1 is GTSNPN and CDR2 is SVGIG (reference sequence). V was pared by 0 bases and J by 0 bases, with 2 bases of the junction left unmatched. CDR3 length equals 15 residues. CDR3 nucleotide sequence: TGTGCCTGGAGTGTCGGCGGGGGCTCCTACAATGAGCAGTTCTTC. Its protein is CAWSVGGGSYNEQFF.

The chain couples TRBV5-1 to TRBJ2-7, with a possible D match to TRBD2 (6 bases). Trimming left V 5 bases short and J 2 bases short, with 11 bases between. The germline gives CDR1 SGHRS, CDR2 YFSETQ. The CDR3 length is 13 residues. The CDR3 DNA follows: TGCGCCAGCAGGCCGGGGGAGCCCTACGAGCAGTACTTC. Its protein is CASRPGEPYEQYF.

The genes are TRBV25-1 and TRBJ2-1; 10 positions agree with TRBD1. The V gene end was trimmed by 7 bases and the J gene end by 7 bases; junction bases not matched to a gene: 7. This CDR3 contains 14 residues. Germline-derived CDR1 and CDR2 are MGHDK and SYGVNS. This CDR3 reads CASTGTGAPNEQFF. The CDR3, as DNA: TGTGCCAGCACGGGGACAGGGGCGCCGAATGAGCAGTTCTTC.

This clone was recorded a few times. The chain uses TRBV7-2 and TRBJ2-3; D gene ambiguous. The length of the CDR3 is 12 residues. Between the trimmed V and J ends, which lost 0 bases and 3 bases, there was a span of 1 base. The germline CDR1 and CDR2 sequences are SGHTA and FQGNSA. CDR3 coding DNA: TGTGCCAGCAGCTTAGCAACAGATACGCAGTATTTT. Amino acid sequence: CASSLATDTQYF.

The chain recombines TRBV29-1 with TRBJ1-1, with 7 bases lining up with TRBD1. The CDR3 contains 14 residues. The germline gives CDR1 SQVTM, CDR2 ANQGSEA. Losses at the gene ends were 5 bases for V and 3 bases for J; bases not matched to a gene: 9. As DNA, the CDR3 is TGCAGCGTTAGTAGGGGACAGAGGGACACTGAAGCTTTCTTT. Protein sequence: CSVSRGQRDTEAFF.

The gene calls are TRBV11-3 and TRBJ2-5; D possibly corresponds to TRBD2 (6 bases). The V end lost 4 bases, the J end lost 4 bases, and 13 bases lay between the germline ends. CDR3 length: 14 amino acids. Germline V CDR1 and CDR2: SGHNT, YENEEA. The CDR3 is CASSSSGVGETQYF. The CDR3 DNA reads as TGTGCCAGCAGCTCATCGGGGGTTGGAGAGACCCAGTACTTC.